This T cell receptor beta chain was captured in a study of cytomegalovirus exposure and HLA in healthy donors. Findings and limits, study-wide: Apparent HLA restriction characterized most CMV-associated TCR beta chains in a later analysis.

Trimming cost V 2 bases and J 3 bases, with 11 bases left between them. CDR3 length: 15 residues. Germline V CDR1 and CDR2: SGHTA, FQGTGA. A multiplex PCR was run with 60 Vbeta primers and 13 Jbeta primers. The repertoire was sequenced with immunoSEQ multiplex PCR; TCRdb's copy has only in-frame clones and lacks some. The repertoire has approximately 170,000 clones, 60% to 85% of them found once; the top ten carry 1.6%. Remarks on this clone: Its antigen remains unknown.

The chain couples TRBV7-3 to TRBJ2-1; D uncertain. The sequenced sample consisted of PBMCs. The clonotype was recovered from a woman aged 18 to 35 in good health and CMV-seronegative. The CDR3, as DNA: TGTGCCAGCAGCTTAGTCGCGGATTTCTACAATGAGCAGTTCTTC. It is translated as CASSLVADFYNEQFF.